This T cell receptor beta chain was recovered during a study of control samples from healthy donors and cancer patients. CDR3 length: 15 residues. Trimming left V 4 bases short and J 0 bases short, with 12 bases between. Germline CDR1 and CDR2: KGHDR and SFDVKD. Method: immunoSEQ multiplex PCR; TCRdb's copy keeps in-frame clones and lacks some. Of about 120,000 clones listed, around 88% were seen once; the top ten hold roughly 3.2%. The receptor was derived from a man aged 35 to 55 in good health. Sequenced: blood. The rearrangement uses TRBV24-1 and TRBJ2-7; D may be TRBD1 (6 bases). The chain's CDR3 is CATSEGTSSSYEQYF. The CDR3 DNA reads as TGTGCCACCAGTGAGGGGACATCAAGCTCCTACGAGCAGTACTTC.